The 32 T cell receptor beta chains below were found in one sample sequenced in a study of blood T cells in healthy people across ages. Combining a sample-barcoded 5' primer with a J-beta primer mix, a second PCR ran for about 7 to 11 cycles. TCRdb reanalysed the 5' RACE reads using MiXCR and keeps one entry per CDR3 protein. The sample contains some 940,000 distinct CDR3 sequences, roughly 29% of which appear only once. The sample was also reused in another study, on T cells of mothers and their children.

The source material was blood. These receptors were collected from a woman aged 40-49 years in good health.

This sequence joins TRBV27 and TRBJ2-7; D ambiguous. The CDR3 sequence is 13 residues long. V was trimmed by 6 bases and J by 6 bases, leaving 15 bases between them. Germline V gives CDR1 MNHEY, CDR2 SMNVEV (reference sequence). The CDR3 DNA follows: TGTGCCAGCAGCTATTTCCTGTTGTCCGAGCAGTACTTC. Translated: CASSYFLLSEQYF.

This clonotype was recorded a few times. The CDR3 loop reads CASSPSEVNTEAFF. CDR3 DNA: TGTGCCAGCTCACCCTCCGAAGTGAACACTGAAGCTTTCTTT. The gene calls are TRBV18 and TRBJ1-1; D not certain. CDR1 is KGHSH, CDR2 LQKENI, per germline. The germline V and J ends were trimmed by 3 bases and 0 bases, with 8 bases remaining between them. This CDR3 comprises 14 residues.

This clonotype was found many times. The chain uses TRBV7-9 and TRBJ2-5; 8 bases map to TRBD2. The CDR3 is 14 residues long. Trimming at V came to 4 bases and at J to 4 bases, leaving 5 bases not matched to a gene. Per germline, CDR1 SEHNR and CDR2 FQNEAQ (reference sequence). As DNA, the CDR3 is TGTGCCAGCAGCTCCCTGGCGGGGGGAGAGACCCAGTACTTC. Protein sequence: CASSSLAGGETQYF. Full variable domain (remainder filled in from reference TRBV7-9 and TRBJ2-5): DTGVSQNPRHKITKRGQNVTFRCDPISEHNRLYWYRQTLGQGPEFLTYFQNEAQLEKSRLLSDRFSAERPKGSFSTLEIQRTEQGDSAMYLCASSSLAGGETQYFGPGTRLLVL.

This chain links TRBV5-1 with TRBJ2-1, with TRBD2 matching over 11 bases. This CDR3 is 16 amino acids long. V shed 5 bases and J 3 bases; nucleotides not matched to a gene: 7. Germline values: CDR1 SGHRS, CDR2 YFSETQ. This CDR3 reads CASSLTSGGYYNEQFF. The DNA of the CDR3 is TGCGCCAGCAGTCTCACTAGCGGGGGATACTACAATGAGCAGTTCTTC.

This clonotype occurred a few times. The J gene is TRBJ1-1, the V gene TRBV4-3, with TRBD1 matching over 9 bases. V shed 1 base, J shed 6 bases, and the junction held 6 bases outside the gene matches. The CDR3 covers 15 residues. Germline-derived CDR1 and CDR2 are LGHNA and YSLEER. The CDR3 sequence: CASSQAGQGEAEAFF. The CDR3, as DNA: TGCGCCAGCAGCCAAGCGGGACAGGGCGAGGCTGAAGCTTTCTTT.

On this clonotype itself: This clone may be a read error of a much larger clone one base away. The chain joins TRBV20-1 to TRBJ2-1; no clear D. The J call could be wrong; TRBJ2-7 is a better fit for the DNA end. CDR1 and CDR2 (germline): DFQATT, SNEGSKA (reference sequence). The CDR3 has 14 amino acids. In DNA, the CDR3 is TGCAGTGCTAGCCCAGTGAACCCCTACAATGAGCAGTACTTC. This encodes CSASPVNPYNEQYF.

The chain carries TRBV9 and TRBJ2-1; TRBD2 agrees at 7 bases. This CDR3 is 15 amino acids long. J gave up 7 bases and V 0 bases, and 7 bases lay outside the gene matches. Germline values: CDR1 SGDLS, CDR2 YYNGEE. This CDR3 reads CASSVEAGSRNEQFF. The DNA of the CDR3 is TGTGCCAGCAGCGTAGAAGCGGGGAGTAGAAATGAGCAGTTCTTC. Full variable domain (remainder filled in from reference TRBV9 and TRBJ2-1): DSGVTQTPKHLITATGQRVTLRCSPRSGDLSVYWYQQSLDQGLQFLIQYYNGEERAKGNILERFSAQQFPDLHSELNLSSLELGDSALYFCASSVEAGSRNEQFFGPGTRLTVL.

This rearrangement joins TRBV20-1 to TRBJ1-5; 9 bases map to TRBD1. From germline, CDR1 is DFQATT and CDR2 SNEGSKA (reference sequence). V lost 6 bases and J lost 3; bases outside the gene matches: 12. The CDR3 runs to 16 residues. CDR3 nucleotides: TGCAGTGCGGAAACAGGGGGCTCAGCTCCCAATCAGCCCCAGCATTTT. This translates into CSAETGGSAPNQPQHF.

CDR3 sequence reads: CASSFQRSSEAFF. CDR3 nucleotides: TGCGCCAGCAGCTTCCAGAGATCTTCTGAAGCTTTCTTT. This chain uses TRBV5-1 with TRBJ1-1, with unresolved D. In germline, CDR1 is SGHRS, CDR2 YFSETQ. V shed 2 bases and J shed 6 bases, with 11 bases lying between them. CDR3 size: 13 residues.

The chain links TRBV4-3 to TRBJ2-1, with 7 bases matching TRBD2. Germline V CDR1 and CDR2: LGHNA, YSLEER. V was clipped by 1 base and J by 3 bases; unmatched bases: 9. This CDR3 region has 17 residues. CDR3 in DNA: TGCGCCAGCAGCCAAGGTTGGCGGGAGCGGTACTACAATGAGCAGTTCTTC. Residues: CASSQGWRERYYNEQFF.

This chain joins TRBV20-1 and TRBJ1-1; D ambiguous. Germline assignment: CDR1 DFQATT and CDR2 SNEGSKA (reference sequence). The V gene lost 1 base and the J gene lost 9 bases, with 12 bases spanning the gap. The CDR3 has 12 amino acids. CDR3: CSARVHDPKAFF. DNA of the CDR3: TGCAGTGCTAGAGTCCACGACCCTAAAGCTTTCTTT.

This clonotype was counted only a few times. This sequence joins TRBV29-1 and TRBJ1-4; the D gene is possibly TRBD1 (5 bases). Trimming pared 3 bases from V and 8 bases from J, leaving 10 bases between. CDR1 and CDR2 from the germline V gene are SQVTM and ANQGSEA. The CDR3 runs to 12 residues. The CDR3 DNA is TGCAGCGTTGAGGGGGAGGAAGAAAAACTGTTTTTT. Translated, it gives CSVEGEEEKLFF.

This clonotype was counted many times. The J gene is TRBJ2-5, the V gene TRBV20-1, with TRBD2 identical over 7 bases. This CDR3 has 13 amino acids. Germline V gene lookup returns CDR1 DFQATT and CDR2 SNEGSKA (reference sequence). V was pared by 6 bases and J by 3 bases, with 7 bases of the junction left unmatched. CDR3 sequence: CSAAKTSKETQYF. The CDR3 nucleotides read TGCAGTGCGGCAAAGACTAGCAAAGAGACCCAGTACTTC.

Of note for this clonotype: A much larger clone lies a single base off, so this may be a read error. The chain couples TRBV9 to TRBJ2-7; D is undetermined. The CDR3 covers 13 residues. V was pared by 0 bases and J by 3 bases, with 7 bases between. In germline, CDR1 is SGDLS, CDR2 YYNGEE. CDR3 residues: CASSVGPVYEQYF. Written as DNA, the CDR3 is TGTGCCAGCAGCGTAGGCCCAGTCTACGAGCAGTACTTC.

This clonotype was seen ten or more times. V and J are TRBV27 and TRBJ2-4, with TRBD1 as a possible D gene (6 bases). Trimming removed 0 bases from V and 1 base from J, with 13 bases in between. Per germline, CDR1 MNHEY and CDR2 SMNVEV (reference sequence). The CDR3 contains 17 residues. The chain's CDR3 is CASSLSWGQVAKNIQYF. CDR3 DNA sequence: TGTGCCAGCAGTTTATCTTGGGGGCAGGTTGCCAAAAACATTCAGTACTTC.

In its sample, this clonotype was seen a few times. Here the CDR3 omits its conserved ending phenylalanine or tryptophan, so a read error is the likely source. V usage is TRBV29-1 and J usage is TRBJ2-3; TRBD2 matches at 11 bases. This CDR3 has 17 amino acids. V was pared by 4 bases and J by 0 bases, with 9 bases of the junction left unmatched. Germline CDR1 reads SQVTM; CDR2 reads ANQGSEA. The CDR3 here is CSVVRLAGGHSTDTQYL. The DNA of the CDR3 is TGCAGCGTTGTTCGTCTAGCGGGGGGACATAGCACAGATACGCAGTATTTG.

Comments on this clonotype: One base away lies a much larger clone, so this may be a sequencing read error. The V gene is TRBV4-3, the J gene TRBJ1-2; TRBD1 matches 7 bases. This CDR3 contains 15 residues. The V segment lost 0 bases and the J segment 4 bases; nucleotides outside the gene matches: 5. The germline CDR1 and CDR2 sequences are LGHNA and YSLEER. The CDR3 nucleotides are TGCGCCAGCAGCCAAGACGCCAGGGGGGGCTATGGCTACACCTTC. Its translation is CASSQDARGGYGYTF.

This clonotype was seen more than once but under ten times. The chain couples TRBV5-4 to TRBJ2-1; tentatively, D is TRBD2 (6 bases). Germline CDR1 is SGHNT and CDR2 is YYREEE (reference sequence). V gave up 0 bases and J gave up 4 bases, with 11 bases separating them. CDR3 length equals 15 residues. The CDR3 protein is CASSLGLRGYNEQFF. The CDR3 DNA reads TGTGCCAGCAGCTTGGGCCTTCGGGGGTACAATGAGCAGTTCTTC.

This clonotype was found a few times. The chain joins TRBV12-3 or TRBV12-4 to TRBJ2-2, with D maybe TRBD1 (6 bases). The CDR3 runs 16 residues. V was trimmed by 6 bases and J by 0 bases, leaving 14 bases between them. This CDR3 reads CASRGQGTANTGELFF. CDR3 in DNA: TGTGCCAGCAGGGGCCAGGGGACCGCGAACACCGGGGAGCTGTTTTTT.

This clonotype was detected many times. This sequence joins TRBV20-1 and TRBJ2-5; possible D gene TRBD1, 6 bases. The length of the CDR3 is 12 residues. Deletions cut 5 bases from V and 2 bases from J, with 9 bases between. Per the germline V gene, CDR1 is DFQATT and CDR2 is SNEGSKA (reference sequence). CDR3 sequence reads: CSAHGQQETQYF. CDR3 nucleotide sequence: TGCAGTGCTCACGGACAGCAAGAGACCCAGTACTTC.

This clonotype was counted many times. The J gene is TRBJ2-5, the V gene TRBV15, with D possibly TRBD2 on 6 matching bases. The V end lost 0 bases, the J end lost 2 bases, and 13 bases lay between the germline ends. Germline CDR1 LNHNV, CDR2 YYDKDF (reference sequence). This CDR3 has 16 amino acids. CDR3 sequence (DNA): TGTGCCACCAGCAGAGAGACGCTAGCGAGACAAGAGACCCAGTACTTC. Protein product: CATSRETLARQETQYF.

The chain couples TRBV7-2 to TRBJ2-1, with TRBD2 matching over 12 bases. The CDR3 extends over 16 amino acids. Germline lookup yields CDR1 SGHTA and CDR2 FQGNSA. V trimming: 4 bases; J trimming: 2 bases; junction bases outside the gene matches: 3. This CDR3 is CASSWASGGAYNEQFF. The CDR3 DNA reads as TGTGCCAGCAGCTGGGCTAGCGGGGGGGCCTACAATGAGCAGTTCTTC.

This chain links TRBV20-1 with TRBJ2-3; 11 positions match TRBD1. Germline values: CDR1 DFQATT, CDR2 SNEGSKA (reference sequence). V shed 3 bases and J 4 bases; nucleotides not matched to a gene: 3. This CDR3 is 14 amino acids long. The CDR3 sequence: CSASRGQGADTQYF. The CDR3 region has the DNA TGCAGTGCTAGTAGGGGACAGGGGGCAGATACGCAGTATTTT.

The gene calls are TRBV2 and TRBJ2-7; 7 bases are a match to TRBD1. Trimming took 8 bases from V and 4 from J; bases not matched to a gene: 8. The CDR3 has 13 amino acids. Germline loops: CDR1 SNHLY, CDR2 FYNNEI. As DNA, the CDR3 is TGTGCCAGCCGGTTCAGACAGGGTTACGAGCAGTACTTC. Protein: CASRFRQGYEQYF.

This clonotype occurred once. The V gene is TRBV10-3, the J gene TRBJ1-2, with a tentative D call TRBD1 (5 bases). This CDR3 contains 13 residues. CDR1 is ENHRY and CDR2 is SYGVKD in the germline V gene. Trimming stripped 2 bases from V and 3 bases from J, with 7 bases between. The CDR3 DNA is TGTGCCATCAGTGAGCGGGGGGACTATGGCTACACCTTC. This gives the protein CAISERGDYGYTF.

This chain links TRBV28 with TRBJ1-2; weak D call: TRBD1 (5 bases). Per the germline V gene, CDR1 is MDHEN and CDR2 is SYDVKM. CDR3 length: 15 residues. V gave up 6 bases and J gave up 1 base, with 15 bases separating them. Here the CDR3 DNA reads TGTGCCAGCAGCTCCTCAGCGGGGGGTAACTATGGCTACACCTTC. Amino acid sequence: CASSSSAGGNYGYTF.

This clonotype was counted between two and nine times. This rearrangement joins TRBV24-1 to TRBJ1-1; D gene uncertain. This CDR3 region has 14 residues. CDR1 and CDR2 (germline): KGHDR, SFDVKD. The ends were cut back, 3 bases at V and 2 bases at J, with 9 bases in the middle. The CDR3 spells CATSDGPGNTEAFF. Written as DNA, the CDR3 is TGTGCCACCAGTGATGGACCAGGAAACACTGAAGCTTTCTTT.

As regards this clonotype: With a much larger clone just one base away, this may be a read error. The V and J genes are TRBV7-3 and TRBJ2-5, with D perhaps given as TRBD1 or TRBD2 (5 bases each). This CDR3 has 12 amino acids. Germline V gene data show CDR1 as SGHTA and CDR2 as FQGTGA. The V gene lost 5 bases and the J gene lost 11 bases, with 15 bases spanning the gap. In nucleotides, the CDR3 is TGTGCCAGCAGCAGGGCTGGGGGTGAGCAGTACTTC. It encodes CASSRAGGEQYF.

This clonotype was seen only a few times. V usage is TRBV28 and J usage is TRBJ2-5; 12 bases fit TRBD1. V shed 4 bases and J 5 bases; nucleotides not matched to a gene: 5. The CDR3 length is 15 residues. In germline, CDR1 is MDHEN, CDR2 SYDVKM. The CDR3 region has the DNA TGTGCCAGCAGTTCCCGGGACAGGGGGCTGGAGACCCAGTACTTC. This codes for CASSSRDRGLETQYF.

The chain carries TRBV7-9 and TRBJ1-1, with a possible D match to TRBD1 (5 bases). The CDR3 is 13 residues long. The V end was cut by 5 bases, the J end by 6 bases, with 13 bases between. Germline CDR1 and CDR2: SEHNR and FQNEAQ (reference sequence). The CDR3 region is CASSPGHNAEAFF. CDR3 coding DNA: TGTGCCAGCAGCCCAGGACACAACGCTGAAGCTTTCTTT.

There are a few counts of this clonotype. Compared with germline, one end of the junction differs, possibly owing to a read error. The CDR3, as DNA: TGCGCCAGCGGCCAAGAAACAGGGGGGTCCTACAATGAGCAGTTCTTC. Protein: CASGQETGGSYNEQFF. This chain connects TRBV4-3 to TRBJ2-1, with 8 bases fitting TRBD1. The CDR3 totals 16 residues. In germline, CDR1 is LGHNA, CDR2 YSLEER.

The chain has TRBV12-3 or TRBV12-4 and TRBJ2-3, with D perhaps matching TRBD2 (5 bases). The CDR3 extends over 13 amino acids. The V end was cut by 5 bases, the J end by 4 bases, with 10 bases between. The CDR3 is CASSEGFSDTQYF. In nucleotides, the CDR3 is TGTGCCAGCAGTGAGGGATTCTCAGATACGCAGTATTTT.